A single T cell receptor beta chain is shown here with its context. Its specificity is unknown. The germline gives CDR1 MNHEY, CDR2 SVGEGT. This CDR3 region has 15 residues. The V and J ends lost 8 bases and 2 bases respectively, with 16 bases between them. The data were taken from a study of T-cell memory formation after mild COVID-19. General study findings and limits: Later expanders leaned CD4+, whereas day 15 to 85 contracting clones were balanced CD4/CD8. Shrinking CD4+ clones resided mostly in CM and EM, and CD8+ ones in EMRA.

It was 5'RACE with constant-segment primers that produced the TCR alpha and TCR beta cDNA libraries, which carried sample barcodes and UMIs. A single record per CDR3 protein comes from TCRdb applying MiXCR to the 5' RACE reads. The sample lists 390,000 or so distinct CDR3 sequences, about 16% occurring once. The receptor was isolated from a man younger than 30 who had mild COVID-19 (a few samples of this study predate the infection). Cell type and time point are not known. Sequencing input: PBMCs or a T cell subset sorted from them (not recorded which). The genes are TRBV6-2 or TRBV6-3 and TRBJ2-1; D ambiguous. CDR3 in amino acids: CASRTFENTYNEQFF. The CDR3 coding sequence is TGTGCCAGCCGCACGTTCGAAAACACCTACAATGAGCAGTTCTTC.